The subject of this entry is one T cell receptor beta chain. The antigen it binds to is not known. No base qualities exist here, and no much larger clone lies one base off it. This entry belongs to a study of blood T cell repertoires in COVID-19 (dated by TCRdb to 2018 to 2021). A note on the overall study: The collaborator samples originated in the United States, Italy and Spain and spanned the acute and convalescent phases of COVID-19. The material from the prospective study consisted of cDNA or gDNA derived from T cells, B-cell-depleted T cells, or PBMCs. The dataset comprised deeply sampled blood TCRbeta repertoires from subjects exposed to, actively infected with, or recovered from COVID-19. The repertoires were released in a freely available public database intended as a resource for research on the immune response to SARS-CoV-2. The samples were drawn from the first 160 participants of the ongoing ImmuneRACE study and from 1,200 or so subjects provided by 6 global collaborators. The sample metadata nearly always contained a de-identified subject ID, COVID-19 status, age in years and sex. HLA class I and class II types, where available, came from metadata supplied by the sample provider rather than from assay-based typing. Overall results and qualifications from the work: Clinical and demographic metadata were provided uncurated, with the amount varying by source and participant.

Whole blood was collected in K2EDTA tubes by collaborating institutions according to the institutions' own protocols. For TCRbeta analysis, collaborator samples were shipped as frozen whole blood, as isolated PBMCs, or as DNA extracted from either sample type. TCRbeta CDR3 regions were amplified from genomic DNA using the immunoSEQ Assay, a bias-controlled multiplex PCR. Per the source publication's procedure: Within the assay, amplification of reference gene primers was used to estimate how many nucleated cells each sample contained. Sequence reads were collapsed and filtered to measure the absolute abundance of every unique TCRbeta CDR3 rearrangement. For each sample, productive Simpson clonality was calculated as the square root of Simpson's diversity index across productive rearrangements. The table comes from immuneACCESS by way of TCRdb, which keeps in-frame sequences with V and J called. Part of the clones is missing from these tables; in studies checked, under half for an unresolved V gene and the rest for unknown reasons. V, J and clone size reflect that table, while D and trimming were determined from the DNA. Across this sample there are approximately 90,000 clones, with over 75% seen only once. The ten largest clones capture around 4.1% of the sample.

V is cut by 7 bases and J by 4 bases, and the space between the germline ends is 11 bases. Including cysteine and phenylalanine, the CDR3 has 13 amino acids. Only the CDR3 DNA is retained, 39 bases long and in frame from the first base. From the germline V gene, CDR1 is ENHRY and CDR2 is SYGVKD. The rearranged segments are TRBV10-3 and TRBJ1-5, with no D gene named confidently. This receptor was identified in a man aged 55 to 70 with acute or convalescent COVID-19. The sequencing sample was made of peripheral blood. The DNA sequence follows: TGTGCCATCAAAGCCGAAGCGAATCAGCCCCAGCATTTT. This gives the protein CAIKAEANQPQHF.